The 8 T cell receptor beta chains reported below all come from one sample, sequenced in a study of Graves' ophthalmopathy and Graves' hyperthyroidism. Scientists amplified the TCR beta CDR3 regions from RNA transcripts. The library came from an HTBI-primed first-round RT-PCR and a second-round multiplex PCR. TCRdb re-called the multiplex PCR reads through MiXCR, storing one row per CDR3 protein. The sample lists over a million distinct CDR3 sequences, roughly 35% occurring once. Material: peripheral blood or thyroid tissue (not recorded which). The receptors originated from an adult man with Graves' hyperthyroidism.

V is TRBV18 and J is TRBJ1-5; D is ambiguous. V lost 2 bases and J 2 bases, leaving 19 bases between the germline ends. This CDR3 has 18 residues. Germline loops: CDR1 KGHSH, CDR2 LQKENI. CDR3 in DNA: TGTGCCAGCTCACCAGAACGCGACGGCTCGTCGGGCAATCAGCCCCAGCATTTT. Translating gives CASSPERDGSSGNQPQHF.

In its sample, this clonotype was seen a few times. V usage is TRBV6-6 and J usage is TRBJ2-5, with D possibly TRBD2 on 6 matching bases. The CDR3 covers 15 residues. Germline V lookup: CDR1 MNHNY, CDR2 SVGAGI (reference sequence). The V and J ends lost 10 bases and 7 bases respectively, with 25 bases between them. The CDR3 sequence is CATPPPGLTKGTQYF. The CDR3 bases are TGTGCCACCCCCCCCCCGGGACTCACGAAGGGGACCCAGTACTTC.

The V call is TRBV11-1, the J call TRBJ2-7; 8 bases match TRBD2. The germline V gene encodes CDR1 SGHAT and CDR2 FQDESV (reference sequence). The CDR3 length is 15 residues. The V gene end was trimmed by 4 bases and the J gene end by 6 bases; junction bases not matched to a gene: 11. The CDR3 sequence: CASSSIPGGPVEQYF. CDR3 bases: TGTGCCAGCAGCTCCATACCGGGAGGGCCGGTCGAGCAGTACTTC.

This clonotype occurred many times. As DNA, the CDR3 is TGTGCCAGCAGGACCAGCGAGTACGAGCAGTACTTC. The encoded protein is CASRTSEYEQYF. This chain connects TRBV6-5 to TRBJ2-7; D not resolved. With 6 bases removed from V and 4 bases from J, the gap between germline ends came to 10 bases. The CDR3 totals 12 residues. The germline CDR1 and CDR2 sequences are MNHEY and SVGAGI.

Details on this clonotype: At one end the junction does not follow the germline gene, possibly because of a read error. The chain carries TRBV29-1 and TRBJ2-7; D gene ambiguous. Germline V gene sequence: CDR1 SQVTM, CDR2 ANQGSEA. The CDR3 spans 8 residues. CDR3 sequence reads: CSVVVSTF. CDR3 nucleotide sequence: TGCAGCGTTGTAGTGAGTACATTC.

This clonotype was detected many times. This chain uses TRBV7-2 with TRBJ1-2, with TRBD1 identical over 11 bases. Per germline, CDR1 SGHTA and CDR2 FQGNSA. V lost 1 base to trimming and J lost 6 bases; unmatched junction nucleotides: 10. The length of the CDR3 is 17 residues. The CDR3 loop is CASSLGRRTGGTDGYTF. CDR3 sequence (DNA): TGTGCCAGCAGCTTAGGGAGGCGGACAGGGGGCACAGATGGCTACACCTTC.

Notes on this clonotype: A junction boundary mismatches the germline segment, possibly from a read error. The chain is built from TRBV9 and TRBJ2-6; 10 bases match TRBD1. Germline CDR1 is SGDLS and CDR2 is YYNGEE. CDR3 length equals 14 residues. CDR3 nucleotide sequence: TGTGCCAGCAGCGCACGGACAGGGGGCAACGTCCTGACTTTC. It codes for CASSARTGGNVLTF.

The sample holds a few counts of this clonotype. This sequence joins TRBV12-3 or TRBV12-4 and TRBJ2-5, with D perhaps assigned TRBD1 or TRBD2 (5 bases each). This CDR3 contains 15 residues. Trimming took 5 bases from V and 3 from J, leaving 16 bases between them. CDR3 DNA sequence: TGTGCCAGCAGTCCATTCCGAATGGGGGAAGAGACCCAGTACTTC. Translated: CASSPFRMGEETQYF.